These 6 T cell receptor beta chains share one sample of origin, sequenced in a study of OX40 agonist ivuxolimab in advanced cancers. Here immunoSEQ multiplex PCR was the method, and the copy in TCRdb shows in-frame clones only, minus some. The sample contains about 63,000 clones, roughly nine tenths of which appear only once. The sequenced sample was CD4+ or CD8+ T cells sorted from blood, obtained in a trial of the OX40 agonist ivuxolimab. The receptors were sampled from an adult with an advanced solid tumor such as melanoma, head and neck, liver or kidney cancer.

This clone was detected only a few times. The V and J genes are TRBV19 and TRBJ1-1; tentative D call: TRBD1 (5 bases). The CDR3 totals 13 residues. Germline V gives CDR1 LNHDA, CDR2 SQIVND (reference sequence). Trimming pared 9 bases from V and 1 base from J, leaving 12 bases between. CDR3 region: CASGTWENTEAFF. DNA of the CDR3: TGTGCCAGCGGGACGTGGGAGAACACTGAAGCTTTCTTT.

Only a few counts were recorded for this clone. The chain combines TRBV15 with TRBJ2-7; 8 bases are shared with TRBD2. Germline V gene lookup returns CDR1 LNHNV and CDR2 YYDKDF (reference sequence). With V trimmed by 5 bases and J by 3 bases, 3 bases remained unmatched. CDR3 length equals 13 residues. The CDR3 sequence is CATSGAGDYEQYF. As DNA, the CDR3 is TGTGCCACCAGCGGAGCGGGGGACTACGAGCAGTACTTC.

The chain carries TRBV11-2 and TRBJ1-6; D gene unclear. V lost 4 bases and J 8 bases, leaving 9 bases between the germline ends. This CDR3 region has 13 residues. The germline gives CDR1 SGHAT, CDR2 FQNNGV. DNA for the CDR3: TGTGCCAGCAGCTGGGGTAGGGATTCACCCCTCCACTTT. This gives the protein CASSWGRDSPLHF.

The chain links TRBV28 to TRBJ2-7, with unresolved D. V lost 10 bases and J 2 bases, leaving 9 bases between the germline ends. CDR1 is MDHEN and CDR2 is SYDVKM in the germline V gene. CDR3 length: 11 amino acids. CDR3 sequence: CAIHSPYEQYF. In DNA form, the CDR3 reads TGTGCCATCCATAGCCCCTACGAGCAGTACTTC.

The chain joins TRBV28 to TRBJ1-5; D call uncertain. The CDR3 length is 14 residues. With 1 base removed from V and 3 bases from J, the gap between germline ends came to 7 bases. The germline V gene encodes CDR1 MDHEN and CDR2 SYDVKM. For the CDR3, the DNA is TGTGCCAGCAGTTTATTACGTGTCAATCAGCCCCAGCATTTT. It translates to CASSLLRVNQPQHF.

CDR3 amino acids: CASSLRLVTYNEQFF. CDR3 DNA sequence: TGTGCCAGCAGCTTACGACTAGTAACCTACAATGAGCAGTTCTTC. The rearrangement uses TRBV7-9 and TRBJ2-1, with D perhaps TRBD2 (6 bases). This CDR3 spans 15 amino acids. Germline V gives CDR1 SEHNR, CDR2 FQNEAQ (reference sequence). V lost 2 bases and J lost 2, with 10 bases in between. Combining the CDR3 with reference TRBV7-9 and TRBJ2-1 gives the whole variable domain DTGVSQNPRHKITKRGQNVTFRCDPISEHNRLYWYRQTLGQGPEFLTYFQNEAQLEKSRLLSDRFSAERPKGSFSTLEIQRTEQGDSAMYLCASSLRLVTYNEQFFGPGTRLTVL.